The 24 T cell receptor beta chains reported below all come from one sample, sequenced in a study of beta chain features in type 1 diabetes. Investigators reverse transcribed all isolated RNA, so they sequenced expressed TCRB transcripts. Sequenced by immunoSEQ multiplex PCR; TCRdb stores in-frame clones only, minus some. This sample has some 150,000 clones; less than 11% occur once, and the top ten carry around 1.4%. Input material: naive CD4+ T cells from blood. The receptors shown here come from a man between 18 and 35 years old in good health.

CDR3 DNA sequence: TGCGCCAGCAGCCAAGCCCCTAGCGGGGGGGCGGCCTATGAGCAGTTCTTC. Translation: CASSQAPSGGAAYEQFF. The chain carries TRBV4-3 and TRBJ2-1; TRBD2 matches at 12 bases. With 1 base clipped from V and 8 bases from J, the junction kept 9 bases outside the gene matches. This CDR3 spans 17 amino acids. Germline V CDR1 and CDR2: LGHNA, YSLEER.

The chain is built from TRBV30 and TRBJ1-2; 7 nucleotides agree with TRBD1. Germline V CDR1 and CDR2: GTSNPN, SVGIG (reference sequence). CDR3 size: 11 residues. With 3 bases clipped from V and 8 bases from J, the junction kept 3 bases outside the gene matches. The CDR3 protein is CAWRTGKGYTF. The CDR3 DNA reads TGTGCCTGGAGGACAGGGAAAGGCTACACCTTC.

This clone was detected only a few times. The chain's CDR3 is CASSFVGWGNQPQHF. CDR3 DNA sequence: TGTGCCAGCAGTTTTGTGGGCTGGGGCAATCAGCCCCAGCATTTT. V usage is TRBV28 and J usage is TRBJ1-5; no clear D. Looked up from germline, CDR1 is MDHEN and CDR2 is SYDVKM. The CDR3 has 15 residues. V dropped 3 bases and J dropped 2 bases, with 11 bases sitting between them.

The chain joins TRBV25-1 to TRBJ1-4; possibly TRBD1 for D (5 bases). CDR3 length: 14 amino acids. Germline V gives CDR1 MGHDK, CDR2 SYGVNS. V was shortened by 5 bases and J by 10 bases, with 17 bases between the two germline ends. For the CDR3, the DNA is TGTGCCAGCAGTAATCCGGACATTAAAGGAAAACTGTTTTTT. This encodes CASSNPDIKGKLFF.

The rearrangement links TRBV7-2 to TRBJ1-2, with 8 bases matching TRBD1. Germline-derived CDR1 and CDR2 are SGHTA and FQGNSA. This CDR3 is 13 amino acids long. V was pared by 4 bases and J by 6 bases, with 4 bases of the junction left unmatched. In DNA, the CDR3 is TGTGCCAGCAGCTCACAGGGGGGCAATGGCTACACCTTC. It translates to CASSSQGGNGYTF. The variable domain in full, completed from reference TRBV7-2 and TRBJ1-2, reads GAGVSQSPSNKVTEKGKDVELRCDPISGHTALYWYRQSLGQGLEFLIYFQGNSAPDKSGLPSDRFSAERTGGSVSTLTIQRTQQEDSAVYLCASSSQGGNGYTFGSGTRLTVV.

The CDR3 protein is CASSSTTAGARVTDTQYF. In nucleotides, the CDR3 is TGTGCCAGCAGCTCAACCACAGCGGGGGCCCGTGTCACAGATACGCAGTATTTT. This chain uses TRBV7-2 with TRBJ2-3; 8 bases line up with TRBD2. Germline loops: CDR1 SGHTA, CDR2 FQGNSA. The CDR3 has 18 residues. V lost 4 bases to trimming and J lost 2 bases; unmatched junction nucleotides: 14.

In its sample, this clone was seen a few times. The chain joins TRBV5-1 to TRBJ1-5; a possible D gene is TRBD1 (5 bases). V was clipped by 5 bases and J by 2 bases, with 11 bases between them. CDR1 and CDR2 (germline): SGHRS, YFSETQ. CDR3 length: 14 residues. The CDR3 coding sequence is TGCGCCAGCAGTTACGACAGTGGCAATCAGCCCCAGCATTTT. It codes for CASSYDSGNQPQHF. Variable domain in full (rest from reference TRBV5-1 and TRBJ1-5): KAGVTQTPRYLIKTRGQQVTLSCSPISGHRSVSWYQQTPGQGLQFLFEYFSETQRNKGNFPGRFSGRQFSNSRSEMNVSTLELGDSALYLCASSYDSGNQPQHFGDGTRLSIL.

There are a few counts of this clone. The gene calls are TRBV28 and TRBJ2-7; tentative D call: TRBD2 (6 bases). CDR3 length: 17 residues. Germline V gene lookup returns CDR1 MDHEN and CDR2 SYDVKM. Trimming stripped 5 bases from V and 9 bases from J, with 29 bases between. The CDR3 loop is CASSLRNPGTPIKGQYF. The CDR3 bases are TGTGCCAGCAGTCTCCGGAACCCCGGGACTCCTATTAAAGGGCAGTACTTC.

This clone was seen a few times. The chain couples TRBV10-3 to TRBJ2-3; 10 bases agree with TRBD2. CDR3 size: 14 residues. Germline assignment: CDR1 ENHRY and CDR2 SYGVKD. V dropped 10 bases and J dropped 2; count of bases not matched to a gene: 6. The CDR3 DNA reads TGTGCCACCCGGACTAGCGGATCCACAGATACGCAGTATTTT. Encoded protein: CATRTSGSTDTQYF.

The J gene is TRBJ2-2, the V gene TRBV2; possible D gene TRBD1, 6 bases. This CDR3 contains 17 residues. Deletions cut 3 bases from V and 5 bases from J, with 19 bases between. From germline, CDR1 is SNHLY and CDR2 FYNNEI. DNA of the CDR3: TGTGCCAGCAGTGAGGAATATCCGGGACACCGAACCGGGGAGCTGTTTTTT. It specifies CASSEEYPGHRTGELFF.

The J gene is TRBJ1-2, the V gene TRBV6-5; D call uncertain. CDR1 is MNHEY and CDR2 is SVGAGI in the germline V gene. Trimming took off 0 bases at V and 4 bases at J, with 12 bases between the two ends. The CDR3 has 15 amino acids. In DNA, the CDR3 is TGTGCCAGCAGTTACTCGATAAACGAGGGCTATGGCTACACCTTC. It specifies CASSYSINEGYGYTF.

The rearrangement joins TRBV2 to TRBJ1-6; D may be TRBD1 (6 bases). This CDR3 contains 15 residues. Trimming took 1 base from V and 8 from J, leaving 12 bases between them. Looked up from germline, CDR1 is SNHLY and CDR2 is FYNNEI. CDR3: CASSEEQGIHSPLHF. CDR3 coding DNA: TGTGCCAGCAGTGAAGAGCAGGGGATACATTCACCCCTCCACTTT.

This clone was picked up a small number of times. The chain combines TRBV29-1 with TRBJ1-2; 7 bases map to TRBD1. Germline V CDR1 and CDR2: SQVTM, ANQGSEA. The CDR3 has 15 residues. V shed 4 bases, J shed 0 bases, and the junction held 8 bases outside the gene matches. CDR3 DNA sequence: TGCAGCGTTGGGGGGGACAGCGAGACTAACTATGGCTACACCTTC. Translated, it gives CSVGGDSETNYGYTF.

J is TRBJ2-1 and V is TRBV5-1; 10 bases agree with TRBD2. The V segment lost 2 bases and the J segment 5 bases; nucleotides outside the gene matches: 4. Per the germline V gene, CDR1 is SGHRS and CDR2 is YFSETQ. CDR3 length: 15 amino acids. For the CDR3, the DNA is TGCGCCAGCAGCTTACCTAGCGGGAGTCACAATGAGCAGTTCTTC. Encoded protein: CASSLPSGSHNEQFF.

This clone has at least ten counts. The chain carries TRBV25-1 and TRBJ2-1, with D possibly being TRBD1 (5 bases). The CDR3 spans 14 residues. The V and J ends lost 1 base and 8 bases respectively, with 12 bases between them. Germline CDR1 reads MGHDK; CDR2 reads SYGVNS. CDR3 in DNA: TGTGCCAGCAGTGAATGGGCAGGGCTCGATGAGCAGTTCTTC. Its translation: CASSEWAGLDEQFF.

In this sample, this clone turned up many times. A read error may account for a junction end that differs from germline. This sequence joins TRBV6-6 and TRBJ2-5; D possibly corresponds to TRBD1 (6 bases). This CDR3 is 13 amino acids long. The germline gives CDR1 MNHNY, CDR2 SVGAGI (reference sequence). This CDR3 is CASSLTGEESQYF. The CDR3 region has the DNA TGTGCCAGCAGTTTGACAGGAGAAGAGAGCCAGTACTTC.

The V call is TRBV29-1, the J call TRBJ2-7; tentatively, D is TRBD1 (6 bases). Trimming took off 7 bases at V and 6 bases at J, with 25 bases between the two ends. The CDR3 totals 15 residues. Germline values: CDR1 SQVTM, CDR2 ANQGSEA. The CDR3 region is CSARSGRGLQGEQYF. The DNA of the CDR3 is TGCAGCGCTCGTTCGGGCAGGGGTCTCCAAGGCGAGCAGTACTTC.

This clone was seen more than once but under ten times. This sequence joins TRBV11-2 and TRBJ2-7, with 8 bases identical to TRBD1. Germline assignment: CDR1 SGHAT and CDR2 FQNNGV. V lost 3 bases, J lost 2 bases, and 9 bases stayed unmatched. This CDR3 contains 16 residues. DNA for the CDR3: TGTGCCAGCAGCTTCCCTACCGGGACAGGAACCTACGAGCAGTACTTC. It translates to CASSFPTGTGTYEQYF.

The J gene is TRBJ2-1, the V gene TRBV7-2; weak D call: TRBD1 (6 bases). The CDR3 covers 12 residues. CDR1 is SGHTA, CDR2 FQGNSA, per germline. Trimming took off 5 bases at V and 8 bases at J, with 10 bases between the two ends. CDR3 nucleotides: TGTGCCAGCAGCAATCAGGGGTATGAGCAGTTCTTC. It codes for CASSNQGYEQFF.

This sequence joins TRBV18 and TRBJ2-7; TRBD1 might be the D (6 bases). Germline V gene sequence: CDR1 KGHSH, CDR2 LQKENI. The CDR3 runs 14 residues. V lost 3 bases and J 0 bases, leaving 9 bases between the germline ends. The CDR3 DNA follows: TGTGCCAGCTCACCCGACAGGAACTCCTACGAGCAGTACTTC. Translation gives CASSPDRNSYEQYF. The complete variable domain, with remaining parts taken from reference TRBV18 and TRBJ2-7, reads NAGVMQNPRHLVRRRGQEARLRCSPMKGHSHVYWYRQLPEEGLKFMVYLQKENIIDESGMPKERFSAEFPKEGPSILRIQQVVRGDSAAYFCASSPDRNSYEQYFGPGTRLTVT.

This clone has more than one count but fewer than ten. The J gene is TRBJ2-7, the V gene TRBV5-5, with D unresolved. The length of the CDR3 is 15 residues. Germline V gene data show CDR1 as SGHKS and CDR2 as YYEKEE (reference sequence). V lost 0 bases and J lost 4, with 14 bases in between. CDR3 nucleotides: TGTGCCAGCAGCTTGGCCGTGGGTCCGGGTTACGAGCAGTACTTC. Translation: CASSLAVGPGYEQYF.

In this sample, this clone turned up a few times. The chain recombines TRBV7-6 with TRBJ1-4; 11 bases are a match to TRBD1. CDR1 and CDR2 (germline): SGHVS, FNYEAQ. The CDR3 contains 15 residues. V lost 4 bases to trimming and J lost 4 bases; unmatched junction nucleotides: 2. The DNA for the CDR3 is TGTGCCAGCAGCTGGGGACAGGGGGTTAATGAAAAACTGTTTTTT. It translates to CASSWGQGVNEKLFF.

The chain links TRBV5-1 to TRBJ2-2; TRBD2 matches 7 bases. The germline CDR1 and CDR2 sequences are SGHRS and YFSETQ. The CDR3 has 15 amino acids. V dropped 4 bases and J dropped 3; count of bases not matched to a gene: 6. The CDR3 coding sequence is TGCGCCAGCAGCCCGGGGGACTACTACACCGGGGAGCTGTTTTTT. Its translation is CASSPGDYYTGELFF.

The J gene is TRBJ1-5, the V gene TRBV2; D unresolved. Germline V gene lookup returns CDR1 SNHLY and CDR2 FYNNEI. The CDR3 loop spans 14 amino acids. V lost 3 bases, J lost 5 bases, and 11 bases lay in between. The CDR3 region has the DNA TGTGCCAGCAGTGACGCCAGTGTTGATCAGCCCCAGCATTTT. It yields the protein CASSDASVDQPQHF.